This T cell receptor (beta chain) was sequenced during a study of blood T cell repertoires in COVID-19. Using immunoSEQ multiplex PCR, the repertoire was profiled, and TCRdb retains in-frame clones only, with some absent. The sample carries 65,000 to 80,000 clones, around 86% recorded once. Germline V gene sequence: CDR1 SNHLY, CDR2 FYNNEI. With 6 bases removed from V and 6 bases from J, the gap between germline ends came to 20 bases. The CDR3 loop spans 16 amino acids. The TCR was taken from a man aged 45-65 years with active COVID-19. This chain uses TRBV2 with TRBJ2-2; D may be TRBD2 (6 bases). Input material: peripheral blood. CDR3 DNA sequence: TGTGCCAGCAGCGCGACCGGGACTGCGGTACCCGGGGAGCTGTTTTTT. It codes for CASSATGTAVPGELFF.